One and the same sample provided the 28 T cell receptor beta chains below, sequenced in a study of blood T cells in healthy people across ages. Primers used in a second PCR of about 6 to 11 cycles were a sample-barcoded 5' primer and a J-beta primer mix. TCRdb redid the calling of the 5' RACE reads with MiXCR, one entry per CDR3 protein. The sample lists about 800,000 distinct CDR3 sequences; around 25% were seen once. The same data also contributed to another study, on T cells of mothers and their children.

The specimen was blood. Receptors were obtained from a boy aged 5-17 years in good health.

This clonotype has a handful of counts. The rearrangement joins TRBV28 to TRBJ2-3; D remains unclear. V lost 2 bases to trimming and J lost 7 bases, with 10 bases between them. The CDR3 consists of 13 residues. The V gene's germline CDR1 is MDHEN and CDR2 SYDVKM. The CDR3 DNA reads TGTGCCAGCAGTTTAGAGCGCGGCAATACGCAGTATTTT. This encodes CASSLERGNTQYF. The full variable domain, in which reference TRBV28 and TRBJ2-3 provide the parts outside the CDR3, is DVKVTQSSRYLVKRTGEKVFLECVQDMDHENMFWYRQDPGLGLRLIYFSYDVKMKEKGDIPEGYSVSREKKERFSLILESASTNQTSMYLCASSLERGNTQYFGPGTRLTVL.

The chain links TRBV30 to TRBJ2-7; D not certain. Germline V CDR1 and CDR2: GTSNPN, SVGIG (reference sequence). The CDR3 contains 10 residues. With 5 bases removed from V and 8 bases from J, the gap between germline ends came to 10 bases. CDR3 residues: CAWGRLQQYF. The CDR3, as DNA: TGTGCCTGGGGACGTTTACAGCAGTACTTC.

The CDR3 spells CASSPPGTAYEQYF. The DNA of the CDR3 is TGTGCCAGCAGCCCGCCCGGGACAGCCTACGAGCAGTACTTC. This chain uses TRBV7-9 with TRBJ2-7, with TRBD1 matching over 7 bases. V lost 5 bases to trimming and J lost 2 bases; unmatched junction nucleotides: 6. CDR1 and CDR2 (germline): SEHNR, FQNEAQ (reference sequence). This CDR3 has 14 residues.

This clonotype was detected a few times. The J gene is TRBJ2-5, the V gene TRBV12-3 or TRBV12-4, with D perhaps TRBD1 (6 bases). The DNA end favors TRBJ2-7, so the J call may be wrong. The CDR3 is 14 residues long. The chain's CDR3 is CASSPGESGYEQYF. The CDR3 DNA follows: TGTGCCAGCAGTCCAGGGGAATCAGGCTACGAGCAGTACTTC.

This clonotype has only a few counts. V is TRBV7-2 and J is TRBJ1-4; D ambiguous. Germline CDR1 is SGHTA and CDR2 is FQGNSA. V dropped 0 bases and J dropped 4 bases, with 6 bases sitting between them. The CDR3 has 14 amino acids. CDR3 sequence reads: CASSLASDNEKLFF. The CDR3 bases are TGTGCCAGCAGCTTAGCGTCAGATAATGAAAAACTGTTTTTT.

The V gene is TRBV5-1, the J gene TRBJ1-1, with TRBD1 matching over 8 bases. Trimming cost V 1 base and J 7 bases; bases outside gene matches: 3. In germline, CDR1 is SGHRS, CDR2 YFSETQ. The CDR3 is 13 amino acids. The CDR3 reads CASSLPDRVEAFF. The CDR3 nucleotides read TGCGCCAGCAGCTTGCCGGACAGGGTTGAAGCTTTCTTT. The full variable domain, with the rest looked up from reference TRBV5-1 and TRBJ1-1, is KAGVTQTPRYLIKTRGQQVTLSCSPISGHRSVSWYQQTPGQGLQFLFEYFSETQRNKGNFPGRFSGRQFSNSRSEMNVSTLELGDSALYLCASSLPDRVEAFFGQGTRLTVV.

The CDR3 DNA is TGTGCCAGCAGCTCTGGGGGTAGCGGGAGCCGTGAGCAGTACTTC. It is translated as CASSSGGSGSREQYF. V is TRBV7-2 and J is TRBJ2-5; 9 nucleotides agree with TRBD2. V gave up 4 bases and J gave up 11 bases; unmatched junction bases: 14. The length of the CDR3 is 15 residues. Germline loops: CDR1 SGHTA, CDR2 FQGNSA.

The chain carries TRBV29-1 and TRBJ2-1; 8 bases match TRBD1. The junction had 8 bases not matched to a gene; V was cut back by 3 bases and J by 1 base. The germline gives CDR1 SQVTM, CDR2 ANQGSEA. CDR3 length: 16 amino acids. The CDR3 bases are TGCAGCGTTGAGGGCGGACAGGGATTTTCCTACAATGAGCAGTTCTTC. This encodes CSVEGGQGFSYNEQFF.

Only a few counts were recorded for this clonotype. The chain combines TRBV12-3 or TRBV12-4 with TRBJ1-2; the D gene is possibly TRBD1 (5 bases). V was cut by 7 bases and J by 4 bases, with 25 bases left in between. There are 17 residues in the CDR3. The DNA for the CDR3 is TGTGCCAGCACCCTTCAAGCGAAGGGCGGGGGGGTCTATGGCTACACCTTC. It yields the protein CASTLQAKGGGVYGYTF.

This clonotype was seen repeatedly, ten times or more. V usage is TRBV11-3 and J usage is TRBJ2-6, with D maybe TRBD1 (6 bases). Trimming left V 5 bases short and J 0 bases short, with 11 bases between. The germline V gene encodes CDR1 SGHNT and CDR2 YENEEA. The CDR3 has 16 amino acids. CDR3 sequence: CASSLGQTSGANVLTF. In DNA, the CDR3 is TGTGCCAGCAGCCTGGGACAAACCTCTGGGGCCAACGTCCTGACTTTC.

This chain links TRBV6-2 or TRBV6-3 with TRBJ1-5, with D tentatively TRBD1 (5 bases). The CDR3 loop spans 15 amino acids. The germline V gene has CDR1 MNHEY and CDR2 SVGEGT. V dropped 6 bases and J dropped 2 bases, with 14 bases sitting between them. In DNA, the CDR3 is TGTGCCAGCAGCCCCGACGGGGGAGGCAATCAGCCCCAGCATTTT. Amino acid sequence: CASSPDGGGNQPQHF.

This clonotype was detected only a few times. V usage is TRBV7-9 and J usage is TRBJ2-3, with 7 bases fitting TRBD2. The germline V gene has CDR1 SEHNR and CDR2 FQNEAQ (reference sequence). The CDR3 is 17 residues long. The junction had 17 bases not matched to a gene; V was cut back by 5 bases and J by 6 bases. The CDR3 is CASSPTRGDAPWDTQYF. CDR3 coding DNA: TGTGCCAGCAGCCCAACCCGGGGGGACGCCCCCTGGGATACGCAGTATTTT.

This chain joins TRBV19 and TRBJ2-3; 8 bases line up with TRBD1. Per the germline V gene, CDR1 is LNHDA and CDR2 is SQIVND (reference sequence). CDR3 size: 15 residues. The J segment lost 3 bases and the V segment lost 5 bases, leaving 7 bases of the junction unmatched. The CDR3: CASSVRDRTTDTQYF. CDR3 nucleotide sequence: TGTGCCAGTAGTGTCCGGGACAGGACAACAGATACGCAGTATTTT.

This clonotype was seen only a few times. This chain connects TRBV7-2 to TRBJ2-7; TRBD2 agrees at 10 bases. The V gene's germline CDR1 is SGHTA and CDR2 FQGNSA. The CDR3 has 16 residues. The trim removed 0 bases at V and 6 bases at J, leaving 8 bases unmatched. The CDR3 region is CASSLARSGRLIEQYF. CDR3 in DNA: TGTGCCAGCAGCTTAGCGCGTAGCGGGAGGCTCATCGAGCAGTACTTC.

The V gene is TRBV4-3, the J gene TRBJ2-3; D gene uncertain. CDR3 length: 13 amino acids. The germline V and J ends were trimmed by 0 bases and 2 bases, with 3 bases remaining between them. The germline V gene encodes CDR1 LGHNA and CDR2 YSLEER. CDR3 residues: CASSQDITDTQYF. The CDR3 DNA reads TGCGCCAGCAGCCAAGATATCACAGATACGCAGTATTTT.

This chain joins TRBV7-9 and TRBJ1-1; tentatively, D is TRBD1 (5 bases). Germline CDR1 SEHNR, CDR2 FQNEAQ (reference sequence). Trimming removed 4 bases from V and 3 bases from J, with 15 bases in between. This CDR3 contains 15 residues. In DNA form, the CDR3 reads TGTGCCAGCAGCTCCGGGAGCCGAGGGGACACTGAAGCTTTCTTT. Encoded protein: CASSSGSRGDTEAFF.

This clonotype was seen a few times. The gene calls are TRBV4-3 and TRBJ2-4; TRBD1 agrees at 10 bases. This CDR3 is 17 amino acids long. V dropped 4 bases and J dropped 0; count of bases not matched to a gene: 6. Looked up from germline, CDR1 is LGHNA and CDR2 is YSLEER. The CDR3 is CASSLMTGGEAKNIQYF. DNA for the CDR3: TGCGCCAGCAGCCTCATGACAGGGGGCGAAGCCAAAAACATTCAGTACTTC.

The rearrangement uses TRBV6-5 and TRBJ1-1, with 7 bases lining up with TRBD1. CDR1 is MNHEY and CDR2 is SVGAGI in the germline V gene. CDR3 size: 16 residues. With V trimmed by 0 bases and J by 1 base, 5 bases remained unmatched. CDR3 in amino acids: CASSYSTGRPNTEAFF. CDR3 coding DNA: TGTGCCAGCAGTTACTCGACAGGGAGGCCGAACACTGAAGCTTTCTTT.

As DNA, the CDR3 is TGCAGCGTTGTAGCGGGGTACTCCTACGAGCAGTACTTC. This encodes CSVVAGYSYEQYF. The chain carries TRBV29-1 and TRBJ2-7, with 8 nucleotides matching TRBD2. This CDR3 has 13 amino acids. CDR1 is SQVTM, CDR2 ANQGSEA, per germline. V was pared by 4 bases and J by 0 bases, with 2 bases of the junction left unmatched.

The chain uses TRBV4-3 and TRBJ2-5; 8 nucleotides align to TRBD1. Judging by the DNA end, TRBJ2-1 fits better; the J call may be wrong. This CDR3 spans 14 amino acids. CDR1 is LGHNA, CDR2 YSLEER, per germline. CDR3 in DNA: TGCGCCAGCAGCCAAGCTGGGACAGGCTCTGAGCAGTTCTTC. Encoded protein: CASSQAGTGSEQFF.

In its sample, this clonotype was seen a few times. The gene calls are TRBV28 and TRBJ2-5; 7 nucleotides line up with TRBD2. CDR3 length: 14 residues. V was pared by 3 bases and J by 7 bases, with 8 bases of the junction left unmatched. Germline CDR1 and CDR2: MDHEN and SYDVKM. The CDR3 sequence: CASSLTSPLGTQYF. The CDR3 coding sequence is TGTGCCAGCAGTTTGACTAGCCCGCTAGGGACCCAGTACTTC. The full variable domain, completed using reference TRBV28 and TRBJ2-5, is DVKVTQSSRYLVKRTGEKVFLECVQDMDHENMFWYRQDPGLGLRLIYFSYDVKMKEKGDIPEGYSVSREKKERFSLILESASTNQTSMYLCASSLTSPLGTQYFGPGTRLLVL.

The rearrangement links TRBV4-1 to TRBJ2-6, with D perhaps assigned TRBD1 or TRBD2 (6 bases each). The ends were cut back, 0 bases at V and 0 bases at J, with 18 bases in the middle. Germline lookup yields CDR1 MGHRA and CDR2 YSYEKL. This CDR3 comprises 20 residues. DNA of the CDR3: TGCGCCAGCAGCCAAGAGGCGGGACACCATGAAATCTCTGGGGCCAACGTCCTGACTTTC. It encodes CASSQEAGHHEISGANVLTF.

This clonotype was seen a few times. In nucleotides, the CDR3 is TGCAGTGCTAGAGATCCCGCAAGGACTGAAGCTTTCTTT. It yields the protein CSARDPARTEAFF. The rearrangement uses TRBV20-1 and TRBJ1-1; D remains ambiguous. The CDR3 has 13 amino acids. Germline CDR1 DFQATT, CDR2 SNEGSKA (reference sequence). V shed 0 bases and J shed 5 bases, with 10 bases lying between them.

This rearrangement joins TRBV20-1 to TRBJ2-7, with TRBD2 as a possible D gene (7 bases). Germline CDR1 is DFQATT and CDR2 is SNEGSKA (reference sequence). This CDR3 is built from 16 residues. Trimming removed 3 bases from V and 8 bases from J, with 26 bases in between. For the CDR3, the DNA is TGCAGTGCTAGGGCGCGAGGGGGAGGGCCCACCGATAAGCAGTACTTC. It translates to CSARARGGGPTDKQYF.

There are a few counts of this clonotype. V and J are TRBV28 and TRBJ2-5; maybe TRBD1 (6 bases). V shed 5 bases and J shed 5 bases, with 15 bases lying between them. CDR1 MDHEN and CDR2 SYDVKM come from the germline V gene. The CDR3 length is 14 residues. CDR3 loop: CASSNRVGLETQYF. The CDR3 region has the DNA TGTGCCAGCAGTAACAGGGTCGGTTTGGAGACCCAGTACTTC.

This clonotype was recorded a few times. The J gene is TRBJ2-1, the V gene TRBV6-5; D is uncertain. From germline, CDR1 is MNHEY and CDR2 SVGAGI. V lost 4 bases and J 11 bases, leaving 15 bases between the germline ends. The CDR3 covers 13 residues. As DNA, the CDR3 is TGTGCCAGCAGTTTCGAACGAGGAAGGAAGCAGTTCTTC. Translation gives CASSFERGRKQFF.

This clonotype was detected only a few times. The rearrangement joins TRBV7-9 to TRBJ1-4, with TRBD1 matching 7 bases. V gave up 3 bases and J gave up 7 bases; unmatched junction bases: 17. Germline V gives CDR1 SEHNR, CDR2 FQNEAQ (reference sequence). The CDR3 extends over 18 amino acids. The CDR3 bases are TGTGCCAGCAGCTTGGCACAGGGGTCTTTGAAGGTCGGTGAAAAACTGTTTTTT. Protein sequence: CASSLAQGSLKVGEKLFF.

The CDR3 sequence: CASSPMGPYNEQFF. CDR3 in DNA: TGTGCCAGCAGTCCCATGGGCCCCTACAATGAGCAGTTCTTC. This rearrangement joins TRBV12-3 or TRBV12-4 to TRBJ2-1; D is unresolved. The V end lost 5 bases, the J end lost 2 bases, and 10 bases lay between the germline ends. CDR3 size: 14 residues.